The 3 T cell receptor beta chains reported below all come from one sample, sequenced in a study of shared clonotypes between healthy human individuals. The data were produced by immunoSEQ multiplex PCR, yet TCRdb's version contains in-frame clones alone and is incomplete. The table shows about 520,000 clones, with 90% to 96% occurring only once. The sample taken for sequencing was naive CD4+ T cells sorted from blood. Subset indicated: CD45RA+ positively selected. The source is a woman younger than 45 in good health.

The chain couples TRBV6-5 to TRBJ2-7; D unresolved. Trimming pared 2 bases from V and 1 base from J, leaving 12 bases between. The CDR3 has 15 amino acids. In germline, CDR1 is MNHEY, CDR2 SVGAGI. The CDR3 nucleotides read TGTGCCAGCAGTTACGGGTTAGTCCCGTCCTACGAGCAGTACTTC. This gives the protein CASSYGLVPSYEQYF.

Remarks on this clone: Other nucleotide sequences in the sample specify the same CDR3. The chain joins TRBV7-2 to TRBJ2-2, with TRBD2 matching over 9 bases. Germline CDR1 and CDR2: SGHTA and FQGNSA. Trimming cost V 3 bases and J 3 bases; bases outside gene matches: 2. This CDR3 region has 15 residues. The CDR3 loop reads CASSLAGGHTGELFF. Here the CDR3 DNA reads TGTGCCAGCAGCTTGGCGGGAGGGCACACCGGGGAGCTGTTTTTT.

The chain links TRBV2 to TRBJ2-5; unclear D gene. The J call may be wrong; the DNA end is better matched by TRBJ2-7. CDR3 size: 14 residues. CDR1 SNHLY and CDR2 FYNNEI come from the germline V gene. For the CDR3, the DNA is TGTGCCAGCAGTGAAGGCATACACCCCTACGAGCAGTACTTC. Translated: CASSEGIHPYEQYF.